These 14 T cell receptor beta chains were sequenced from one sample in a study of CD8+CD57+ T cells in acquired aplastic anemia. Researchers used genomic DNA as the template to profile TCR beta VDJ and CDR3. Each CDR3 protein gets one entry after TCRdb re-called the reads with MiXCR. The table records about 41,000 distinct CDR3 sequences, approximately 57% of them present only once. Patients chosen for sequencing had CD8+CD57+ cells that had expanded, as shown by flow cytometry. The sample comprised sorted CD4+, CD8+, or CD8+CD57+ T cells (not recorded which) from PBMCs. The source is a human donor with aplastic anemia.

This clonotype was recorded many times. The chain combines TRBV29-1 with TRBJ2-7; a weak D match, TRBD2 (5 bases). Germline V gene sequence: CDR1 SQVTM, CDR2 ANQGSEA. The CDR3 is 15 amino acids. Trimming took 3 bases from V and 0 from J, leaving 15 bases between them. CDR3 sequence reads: CSVERVHAGSYEQYF. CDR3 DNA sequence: TGCAGCGTTGAGCGGGTGCACGCCGGCTCCTACGAGCAGTACTTC.

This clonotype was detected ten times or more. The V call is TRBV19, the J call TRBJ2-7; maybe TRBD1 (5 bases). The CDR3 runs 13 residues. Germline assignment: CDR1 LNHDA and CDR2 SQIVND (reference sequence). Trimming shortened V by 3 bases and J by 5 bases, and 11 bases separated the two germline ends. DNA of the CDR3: TGTGCCAGTAGTATGGGGCTTATCCACGAGCAGTACTTC. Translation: CASSMGLIHEQYF.

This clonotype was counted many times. Here the CDR3 reads CASSAGQGLTDTQYF. The CDR3 nucleotides are TGTGCCAGCAGCGCCGGACAGGGCCTCACAGATACGCAGTATTTT. The chain couples TRBV9 to TRBJ2-3; 8 bases line up with TRBD1. J lost 2 bases, V lost 3 bases, and 5 bases had no gene match. The CDR3 has 15 residues. Per the germline V gene, CDR1 is SGDLS and CDR2 is YYNGEE.

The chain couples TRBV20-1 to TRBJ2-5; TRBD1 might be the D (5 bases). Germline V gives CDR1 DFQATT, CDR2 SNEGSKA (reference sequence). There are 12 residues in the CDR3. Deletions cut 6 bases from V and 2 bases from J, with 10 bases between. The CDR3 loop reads CSATTGQETQYF. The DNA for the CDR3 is TGCAGTGCCACCACAGGACAAGAGACCCAGTACTTC.

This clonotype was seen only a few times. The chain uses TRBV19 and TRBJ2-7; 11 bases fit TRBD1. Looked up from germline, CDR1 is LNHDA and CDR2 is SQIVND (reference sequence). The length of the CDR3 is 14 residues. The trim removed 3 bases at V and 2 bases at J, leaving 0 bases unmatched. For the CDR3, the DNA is TGTGCCAGTAGTATGGGACAGGGGGCCTACGAGCAGTACTTC. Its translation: CASSMGQGAYEQYF.

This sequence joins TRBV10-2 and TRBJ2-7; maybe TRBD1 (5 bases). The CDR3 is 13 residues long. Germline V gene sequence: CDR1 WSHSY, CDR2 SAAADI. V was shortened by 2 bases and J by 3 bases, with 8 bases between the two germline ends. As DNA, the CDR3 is TGCGCCAGCAGTGAGAGGGGATACTACGAGCAGTACTTC. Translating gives CASSERGYYEQYF.

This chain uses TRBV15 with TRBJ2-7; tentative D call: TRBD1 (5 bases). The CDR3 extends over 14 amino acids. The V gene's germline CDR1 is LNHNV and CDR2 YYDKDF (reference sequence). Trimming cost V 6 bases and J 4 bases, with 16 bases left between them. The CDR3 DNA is TGTGCCACCAGAAAGGGGCAGGAGCGTTACGAGCAGTACTTC. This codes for CATRKGQERYEQYF.

For the CDR3, the DNA is TGTGCCAGCAGCCCGACTAGCGGGAGCCTAAATGAGCAGTTCTTC. Its protein is CASSPTSGSLNEQFF. The chain couples TRBV11-2 to TRBJ2-1, with 12 nucleotides matching TRBD2. The CDR3 length is 15 residues. V shed 5 bases, J shed 7 bases, and the junction held 6 bases outside the gene matches. Germline-derived CDR1 and CDR2 are SGHAT and FQNNGV.

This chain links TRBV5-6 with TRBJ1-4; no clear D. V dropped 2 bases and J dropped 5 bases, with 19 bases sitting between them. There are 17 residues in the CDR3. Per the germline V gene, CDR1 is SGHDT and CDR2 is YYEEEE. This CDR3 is CASSFGPITGVNEKLFF. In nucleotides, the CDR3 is TGTGCCAGCAGCTTTGGGCCTATCACGGGAGTCAATGAAAAACTGTTTTTT.

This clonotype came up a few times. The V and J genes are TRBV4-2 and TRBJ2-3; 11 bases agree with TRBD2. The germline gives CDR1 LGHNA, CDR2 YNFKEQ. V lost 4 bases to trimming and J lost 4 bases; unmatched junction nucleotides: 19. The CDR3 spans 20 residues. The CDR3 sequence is CASSLNLIGTSGRNADTQYF. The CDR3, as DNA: TGTGCCAGCAGCCTCAACCTAATCGGGACTAGCGGACGAAATGCAGATACGCAGTATTTT.

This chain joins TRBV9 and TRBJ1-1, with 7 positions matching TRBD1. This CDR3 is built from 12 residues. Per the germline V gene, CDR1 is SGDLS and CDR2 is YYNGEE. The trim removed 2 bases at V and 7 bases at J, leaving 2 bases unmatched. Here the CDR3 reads CASSVQGDEAFF. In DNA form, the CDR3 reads TGTGCCAGCAGCGTCCAGGGGGATGAAGCTTTCTTT.

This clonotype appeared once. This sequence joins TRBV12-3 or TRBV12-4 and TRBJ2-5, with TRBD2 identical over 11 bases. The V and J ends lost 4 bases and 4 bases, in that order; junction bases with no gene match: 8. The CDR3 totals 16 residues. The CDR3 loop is CASSSITSGSRETQYF. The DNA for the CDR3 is TGTGCCAGCAGTTCAATTACTAGCGGGAGTCGAGAGACCCAGTACTTC.

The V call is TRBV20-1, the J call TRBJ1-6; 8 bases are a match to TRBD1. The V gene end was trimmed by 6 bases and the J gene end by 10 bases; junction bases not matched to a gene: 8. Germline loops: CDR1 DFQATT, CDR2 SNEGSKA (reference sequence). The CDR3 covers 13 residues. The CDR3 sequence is CSAQGQGGSPLHF. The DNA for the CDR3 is TGCAGTGCCCAAGGACAGGGTGGCTCACCCCTCCACTTT.

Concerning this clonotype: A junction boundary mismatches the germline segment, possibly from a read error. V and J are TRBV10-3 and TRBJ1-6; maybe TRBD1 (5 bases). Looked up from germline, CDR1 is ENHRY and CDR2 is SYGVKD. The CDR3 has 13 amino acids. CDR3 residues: CAISQGEVSLLHF. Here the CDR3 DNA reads TGTGCCATCAGTCAAGGGGAAGTTTCACTCCTCCACTTT.